Each of the 3 T cell receptor beta chains below was sequenced from the same sample in a study of post-analysis software for immune sequencing data. Whole-study results and caveats: The five TRBV segments detected at higher frequency in patients than in controls included TRBV5-6, TRBV5-1 and TRBV20-1.

The library was made from cDNA and included unique molecular identifiers. In TCRdb, the PCR reads were re-called with MiXCR into one record per CDR3 protein. The profile shows 600,000 to 700,000 distinct CDR3 sequences, more than 50% of them singletons. For these receptors, no antigen is known. The material sequenced was blood. These receptors were taken from a girl aged 2-10 years with multiple sclerosis.

In the case of this clonotype: One junction end does not reproduce the germline sequence, and a read error may be involved. The gene calls are TRBV11-3 and TRBJ2-2; no firm D call. Per germline, CDR1 SGHNT and CDR2 YENEEA. CDR3 length: 13 amino acids. CDR3 DNA: TGTACCAGCAAGCAGGCGAACACCGGGGAGCTGTTTTTT. It codes for CTSKQANTGELFF.

The J gene is TRBJ2-7, the V gene TRBV7-9; the D gene is possibly TRBD2 (6 bases). This CDR3 has 16 amino acids. Deletions cut 7 bases from V and 0 bases from J, with 19 bases between. The germline gives CDR1 SEHNR, CDR2 FQNEAQ (reference sequence). The CDR3 coding sequence is TGTGCCAGCACTCCTGGGGGGTCACATACCTCCTACGAGCAGTACTTC. This sequence encodes CASTPGGSHTSYEQYF.

This chain joins TRBV12-3 or TRBV12-4 and TRBJ1-5; no clear D gene. The V end lost 0 bases, the J end lost 2 bases, and 11 bases lay between the germline ends. The CDR3 runs to 16 residues. In nucleotides, the CDR3 is TGTGCCAGCAGTTTAGCAGGGCAAAGGCGCAATCAGCCCCAGCATTTT. Translating it yields CASSLAGQRRNQPQHF.